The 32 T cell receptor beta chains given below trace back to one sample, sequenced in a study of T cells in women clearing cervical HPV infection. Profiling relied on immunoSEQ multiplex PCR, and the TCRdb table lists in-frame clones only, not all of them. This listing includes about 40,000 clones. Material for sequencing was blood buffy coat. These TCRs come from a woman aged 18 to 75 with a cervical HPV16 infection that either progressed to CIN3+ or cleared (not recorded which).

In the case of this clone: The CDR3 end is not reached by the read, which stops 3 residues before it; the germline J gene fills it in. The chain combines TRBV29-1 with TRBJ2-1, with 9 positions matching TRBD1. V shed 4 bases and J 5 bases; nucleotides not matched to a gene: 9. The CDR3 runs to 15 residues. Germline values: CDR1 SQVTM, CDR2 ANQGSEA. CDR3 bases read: TGCAGCGTTGCAGTCCGGGACAGGGTCAACAATGAG. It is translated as CSVAVRDRVNNE. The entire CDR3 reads CSVAVRDRVNNEQFF.

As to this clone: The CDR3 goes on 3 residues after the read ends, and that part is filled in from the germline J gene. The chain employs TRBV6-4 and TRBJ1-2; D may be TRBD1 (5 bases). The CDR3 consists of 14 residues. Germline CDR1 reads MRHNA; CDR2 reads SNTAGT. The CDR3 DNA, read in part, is TGTGCCAGCAGTGACGGGGGGGGTTCGGATACC. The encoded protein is CASSDGGGSDT. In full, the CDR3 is CASSDGGGSDTYTF.

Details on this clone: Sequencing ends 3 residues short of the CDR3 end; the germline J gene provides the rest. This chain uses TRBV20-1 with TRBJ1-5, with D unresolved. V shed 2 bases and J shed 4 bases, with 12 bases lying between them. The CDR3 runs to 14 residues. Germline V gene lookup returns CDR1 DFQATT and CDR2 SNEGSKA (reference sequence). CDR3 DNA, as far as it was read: TGCAGTGCTAGATCGGGTGACGGTAATCAGCCC. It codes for CSARSGDGNQP. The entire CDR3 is CSARSGDGNQPQHF.

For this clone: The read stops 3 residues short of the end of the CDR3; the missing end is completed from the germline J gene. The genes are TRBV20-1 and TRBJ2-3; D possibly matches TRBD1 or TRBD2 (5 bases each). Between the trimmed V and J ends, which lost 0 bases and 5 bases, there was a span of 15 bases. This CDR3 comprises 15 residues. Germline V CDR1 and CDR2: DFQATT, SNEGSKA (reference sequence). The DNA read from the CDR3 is TGCAGTGCTAGAGATCTTCCTAGAGGGGAAGATACG. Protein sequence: CSARDLPRGEDT. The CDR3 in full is CSARDLPRGEDTQYF.

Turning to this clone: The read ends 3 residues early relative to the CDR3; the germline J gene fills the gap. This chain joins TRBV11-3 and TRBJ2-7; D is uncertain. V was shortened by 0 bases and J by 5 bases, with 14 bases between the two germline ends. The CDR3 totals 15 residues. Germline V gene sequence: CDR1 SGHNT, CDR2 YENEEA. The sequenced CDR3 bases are TGTGCCAGCAGCTTAGAAGGCAGTTCATCTGACGAG. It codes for CASSLEGSSSDE. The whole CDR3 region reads CASSLEGSSSDEQYF.

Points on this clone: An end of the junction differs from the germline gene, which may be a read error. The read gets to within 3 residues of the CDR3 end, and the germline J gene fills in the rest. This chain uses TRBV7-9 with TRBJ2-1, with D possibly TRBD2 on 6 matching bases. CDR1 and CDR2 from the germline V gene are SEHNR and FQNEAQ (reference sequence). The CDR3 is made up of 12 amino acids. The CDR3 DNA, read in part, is TGTACCAGCAGCCCGGGGGTCGATGAG. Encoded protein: CTSSPGVDE. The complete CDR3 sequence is CTSSPGVDEQFF.

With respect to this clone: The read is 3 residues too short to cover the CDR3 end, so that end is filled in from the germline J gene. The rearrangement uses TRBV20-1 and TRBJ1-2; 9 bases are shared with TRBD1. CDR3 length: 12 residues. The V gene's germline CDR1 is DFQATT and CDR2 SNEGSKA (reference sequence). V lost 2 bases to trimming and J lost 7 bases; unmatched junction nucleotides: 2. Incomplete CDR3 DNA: TGCAGTGCTAGACGGACAGGGGTTGGC. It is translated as CSARRTGVG. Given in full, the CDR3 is CSARRTGVGYTF.

CDR3 residues: CSAVSGRVETQYF. CDR3 DNA (partial): TGCAGTGCTGTGAGCGGGAGGGTAGAGACC. This chain joins TRBV20-1 and TRBJ2-5; 10 bases map to TRBD2. The CDR3 extends 3 residues past the end of the read, so its final part is completed from the germline J gene. Trimming cost V 5 bases and J 4 bases; bases outside gene matches: 4. Germline V CDR1 and CDR2: DFQATT, SNEGSKA (reference sequence). The CDR3 totals 13 residues.

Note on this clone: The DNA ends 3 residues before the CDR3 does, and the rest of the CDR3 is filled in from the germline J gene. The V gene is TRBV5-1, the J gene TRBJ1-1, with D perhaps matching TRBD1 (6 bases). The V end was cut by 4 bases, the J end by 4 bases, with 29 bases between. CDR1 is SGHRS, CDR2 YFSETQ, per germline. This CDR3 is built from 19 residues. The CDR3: CASSLLGARGGGGITEAFF. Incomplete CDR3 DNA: TGCGCCAGCAGCCTCCTGGGGGCGCGAGGGGGGGGAGGGATCACTGAA.

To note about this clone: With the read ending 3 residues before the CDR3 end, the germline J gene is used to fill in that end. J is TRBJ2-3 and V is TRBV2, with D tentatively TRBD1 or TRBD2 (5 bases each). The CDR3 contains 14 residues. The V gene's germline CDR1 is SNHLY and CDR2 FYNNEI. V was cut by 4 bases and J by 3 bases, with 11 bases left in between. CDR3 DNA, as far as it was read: TGTGCCAGCAGTGTCCCCGAGGGGACAGATACG. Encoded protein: CASSVPEGTDT. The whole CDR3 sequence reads CASSVPEGTDTQYF. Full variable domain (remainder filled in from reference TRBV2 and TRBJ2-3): EPEVTQTPSHQVTQMGQEVILRCVPISNHLYFYWYRQILGQKVEFLVSFYNNEISEKSEIFDDQFSVERPDGSNFTLKIRSTKLEDSAMYFCASSVPEGTDTQYFGPGTRLTVL.

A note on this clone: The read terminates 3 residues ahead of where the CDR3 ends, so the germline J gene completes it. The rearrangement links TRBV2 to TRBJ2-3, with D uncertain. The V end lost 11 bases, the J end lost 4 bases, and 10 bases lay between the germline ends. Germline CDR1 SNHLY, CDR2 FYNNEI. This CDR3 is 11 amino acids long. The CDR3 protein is CALGGADTQYF. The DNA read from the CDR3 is TGTGCCCTCGGCGGAGCAGATACG.

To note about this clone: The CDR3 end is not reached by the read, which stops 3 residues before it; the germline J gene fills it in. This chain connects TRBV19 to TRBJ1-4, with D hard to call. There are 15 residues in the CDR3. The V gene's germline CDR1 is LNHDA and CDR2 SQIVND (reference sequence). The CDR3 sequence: CASSIRWPTNSPLFF. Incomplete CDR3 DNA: TGTGCCAGTAGCATACGGTGGCCGACTAATTCACCA.

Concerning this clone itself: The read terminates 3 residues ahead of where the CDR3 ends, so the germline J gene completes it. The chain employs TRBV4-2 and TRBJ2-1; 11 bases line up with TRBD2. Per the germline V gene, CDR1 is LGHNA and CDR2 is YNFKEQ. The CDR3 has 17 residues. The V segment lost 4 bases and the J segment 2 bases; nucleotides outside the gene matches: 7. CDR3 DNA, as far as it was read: TGTGCCAGCAGCCTCCTCCTACTAGCGGGAGCCTACAATGAG. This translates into CASSLLLLAGAYNE. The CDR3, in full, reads CASSLLLLAGAYNEQFF.

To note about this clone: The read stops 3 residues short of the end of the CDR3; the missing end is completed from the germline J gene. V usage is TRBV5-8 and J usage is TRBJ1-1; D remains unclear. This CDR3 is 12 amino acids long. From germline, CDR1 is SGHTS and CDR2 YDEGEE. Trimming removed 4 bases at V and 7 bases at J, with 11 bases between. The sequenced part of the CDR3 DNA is TGTGCCAGCAGCCTCACAGCTGTTGAA. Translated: CASSLTAVE. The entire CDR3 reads CASSLTAVEAFF.

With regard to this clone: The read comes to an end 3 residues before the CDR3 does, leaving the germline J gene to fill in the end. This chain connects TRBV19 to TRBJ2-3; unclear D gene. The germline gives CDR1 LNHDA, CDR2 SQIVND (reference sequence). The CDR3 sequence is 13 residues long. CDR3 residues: CASNRQVNQPQYF. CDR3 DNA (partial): TGTGCCAGTAATAGGCAGGTAAATCAGCCG. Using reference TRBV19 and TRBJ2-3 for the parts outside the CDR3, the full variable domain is DGGITQSPKYLFRKEGQNVTLSCEQNLNHDAMYWYRQDPGQGLRLIYYSQIVNDFQKGDIAEGYSVSREKKESFPLTVTSAQKNPTAFYLCASNRQVNQPQYFGPGTRLTVL.

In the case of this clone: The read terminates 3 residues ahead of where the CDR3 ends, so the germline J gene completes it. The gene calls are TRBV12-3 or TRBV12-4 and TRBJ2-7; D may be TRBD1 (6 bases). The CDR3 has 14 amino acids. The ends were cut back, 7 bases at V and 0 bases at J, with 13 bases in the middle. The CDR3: CASIHRDGSYEQYF. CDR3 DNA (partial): TGTGCCAGCATCCACAGGGACGGCTCCTACGAG.

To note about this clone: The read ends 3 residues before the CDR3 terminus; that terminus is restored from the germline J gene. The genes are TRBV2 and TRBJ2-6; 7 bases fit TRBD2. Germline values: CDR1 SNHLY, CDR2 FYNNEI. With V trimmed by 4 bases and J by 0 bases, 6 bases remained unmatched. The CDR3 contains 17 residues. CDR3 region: CASSGPSGFSGANVLTF. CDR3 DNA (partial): TGTGCCAGCAGTGGTCCTAGCGGATTCTCTGGGGCCAACGTC. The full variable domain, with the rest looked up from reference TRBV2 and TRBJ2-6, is EPEVTQTPSHQVTQMGQEVILRCVPISNHLYFYWYRQILGQKVEFLVSFYNNEISEKSEIFDDQFSVERPDGSNFTLKIRSTKLEDSAMYFCASSGPSGFSGANVLTFGAGSRLTVL.

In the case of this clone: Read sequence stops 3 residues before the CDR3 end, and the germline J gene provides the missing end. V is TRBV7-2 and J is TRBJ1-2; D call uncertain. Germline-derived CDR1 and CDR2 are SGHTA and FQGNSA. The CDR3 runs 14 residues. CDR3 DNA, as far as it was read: TGTGCCAGCAGCTTCCAAGGGCGCACAGATACC. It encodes CASSFQGRTDT. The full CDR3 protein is CASSFQGRTDTYTF.

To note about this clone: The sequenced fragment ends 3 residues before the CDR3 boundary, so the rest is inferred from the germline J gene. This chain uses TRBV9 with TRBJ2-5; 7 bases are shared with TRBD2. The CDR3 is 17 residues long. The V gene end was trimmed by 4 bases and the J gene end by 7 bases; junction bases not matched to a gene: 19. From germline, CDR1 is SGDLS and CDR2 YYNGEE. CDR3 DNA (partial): TGTGCCAGCAGCTCAGATACTCTCGGGGGGACCTCTGGGACC. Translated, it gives CASSSDTLGGTSGT. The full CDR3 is CASSSDTLGGTSGTQYF.

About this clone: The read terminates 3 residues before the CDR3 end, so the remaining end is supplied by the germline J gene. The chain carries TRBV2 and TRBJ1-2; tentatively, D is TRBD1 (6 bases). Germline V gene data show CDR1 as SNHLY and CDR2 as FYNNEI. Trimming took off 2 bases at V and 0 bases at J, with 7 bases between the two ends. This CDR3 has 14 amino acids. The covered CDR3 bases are TGTGCCAGCAGTGAACAGGGGTCTAACTATGGC. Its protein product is CASSEQGSNYG. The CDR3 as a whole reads CASSEQGSNYGYTF.

CDR3 region: CSARYGGYNSPLHF. CDR3 DNA, as far as it was read: TGCAGTGCTAGATACGGGGGATATAATTCACCC. This chain joins TRBV20-1 and TRBJ1-6; TRBD1 is a possible D gene (5 bases). Read data end 3 residues before the CDR3 end; the end is taken from the germline J gene. This CDR3 has 14 amino acids. Germline CDR1 and CDR2: DFQATT and SNEGSKA (reference sequence). V was clipped by 2 bases and J by 4 bases, with 9 bases between them.

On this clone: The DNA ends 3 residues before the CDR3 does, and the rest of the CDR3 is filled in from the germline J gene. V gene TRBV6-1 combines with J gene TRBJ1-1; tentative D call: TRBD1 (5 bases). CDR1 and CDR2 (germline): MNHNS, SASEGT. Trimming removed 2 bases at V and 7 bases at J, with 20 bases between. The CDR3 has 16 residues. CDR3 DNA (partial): TGTGCCAGCAGTGAACCGAGCTGGGCAGGGCCCAATGAA. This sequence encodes CASSEPSWAGPNE. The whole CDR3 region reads CASSEPSWAGPNEAFF.

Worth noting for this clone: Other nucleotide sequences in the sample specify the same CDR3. Here the CDR3 reads CSASASGTGLIRYTF. The part of the CDR3 DNA that was read is TGCAGTGCTTCAGCATCCGGGACAGGGTTGATACGA. The genes are TRBV20-1 and TRBJ1-2; 9 bases are a match to TRBD1. The read is 3 residues too short to cover the CDR3 end, so that end is filled in from the germline J gene. Germline lookup yields CDR1 DFQATT and CDR2 SNEGSKA (reference sequence). There are 15 residues in the CDR3.

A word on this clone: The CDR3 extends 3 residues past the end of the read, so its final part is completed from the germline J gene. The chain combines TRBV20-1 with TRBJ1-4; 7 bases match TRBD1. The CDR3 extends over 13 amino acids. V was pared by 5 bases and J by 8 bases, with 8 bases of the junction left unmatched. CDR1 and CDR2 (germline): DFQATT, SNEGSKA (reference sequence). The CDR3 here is CSAQETGREKLFF. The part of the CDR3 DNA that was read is TGCAGTGCTCAAGAGACAGGGCGAGAAAAA.

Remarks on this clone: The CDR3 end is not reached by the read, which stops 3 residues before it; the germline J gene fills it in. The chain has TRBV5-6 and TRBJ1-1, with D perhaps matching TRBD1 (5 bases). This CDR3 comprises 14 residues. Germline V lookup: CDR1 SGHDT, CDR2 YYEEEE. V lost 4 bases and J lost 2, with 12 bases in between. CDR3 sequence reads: CASSPTGTNTEAFF. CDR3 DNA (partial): TGTGCCAGCAGCCCCACAGGCACAAACACTGAA.

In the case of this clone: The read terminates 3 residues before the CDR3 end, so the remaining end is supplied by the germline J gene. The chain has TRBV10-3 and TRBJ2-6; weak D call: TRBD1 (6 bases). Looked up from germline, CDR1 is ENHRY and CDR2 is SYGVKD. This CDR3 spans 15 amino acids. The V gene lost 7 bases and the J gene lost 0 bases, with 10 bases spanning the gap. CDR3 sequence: CAITDSPSGANVLTF. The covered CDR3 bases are TGTGCCATCACGGACAGCCCCTCTGGGGCCAACGTC.

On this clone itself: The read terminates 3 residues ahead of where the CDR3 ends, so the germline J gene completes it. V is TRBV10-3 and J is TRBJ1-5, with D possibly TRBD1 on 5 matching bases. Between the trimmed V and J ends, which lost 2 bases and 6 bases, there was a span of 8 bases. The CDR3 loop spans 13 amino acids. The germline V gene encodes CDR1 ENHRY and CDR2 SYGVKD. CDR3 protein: CAISEDQGQPQHF. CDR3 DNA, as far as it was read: TGTGCCATCAGTGAGGATCAGGGTCAGCCC.

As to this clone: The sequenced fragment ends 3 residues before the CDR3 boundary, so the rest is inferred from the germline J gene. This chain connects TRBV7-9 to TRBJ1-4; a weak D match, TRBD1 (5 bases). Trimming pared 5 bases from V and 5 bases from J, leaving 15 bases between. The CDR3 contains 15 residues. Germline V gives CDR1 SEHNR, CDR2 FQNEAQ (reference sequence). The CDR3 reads CASSTEQASNEKLFF. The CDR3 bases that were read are TGTGCCAGCAGCACCGAACAGGCTTCGAATGAAAAA.

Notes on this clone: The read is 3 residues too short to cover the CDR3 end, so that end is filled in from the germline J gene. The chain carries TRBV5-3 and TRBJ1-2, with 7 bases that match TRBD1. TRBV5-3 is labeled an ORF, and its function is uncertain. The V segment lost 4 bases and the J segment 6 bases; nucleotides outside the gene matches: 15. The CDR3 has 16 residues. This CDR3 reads CARSPIDREQENGYTF. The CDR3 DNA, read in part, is TGTGCCAGAAGCCCAATAGACAGGGAACAGGAGAATGGC.

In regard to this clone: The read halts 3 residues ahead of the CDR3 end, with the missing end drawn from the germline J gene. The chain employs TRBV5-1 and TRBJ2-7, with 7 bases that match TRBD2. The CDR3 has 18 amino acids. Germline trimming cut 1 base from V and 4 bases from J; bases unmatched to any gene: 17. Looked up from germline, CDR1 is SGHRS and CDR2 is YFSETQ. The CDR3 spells CASSLSYRGRDQIYEQYF. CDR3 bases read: TGCGCCAGCAGCTTGTCATATCGGGGGAGGGATCAAATTTACGAG.

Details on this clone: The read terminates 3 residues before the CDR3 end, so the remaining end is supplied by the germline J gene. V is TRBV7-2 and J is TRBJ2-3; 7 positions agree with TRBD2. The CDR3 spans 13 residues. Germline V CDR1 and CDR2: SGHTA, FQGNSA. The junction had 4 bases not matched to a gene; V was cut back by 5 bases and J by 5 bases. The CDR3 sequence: CASSGGREDTQYF. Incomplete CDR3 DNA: TGTGCCAGCAGCGGGGGGAGGGAAGATACG.

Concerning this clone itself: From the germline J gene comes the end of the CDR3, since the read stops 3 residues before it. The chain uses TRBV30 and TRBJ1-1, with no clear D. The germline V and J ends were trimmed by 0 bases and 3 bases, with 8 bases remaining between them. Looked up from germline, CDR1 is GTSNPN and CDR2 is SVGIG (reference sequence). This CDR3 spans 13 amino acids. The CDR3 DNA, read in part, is TGTGCCTGGAGTGTGATGGTAGACACTGAA. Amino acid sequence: CAWSVMVDTE. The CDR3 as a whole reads CAWSVMVDTEAFF. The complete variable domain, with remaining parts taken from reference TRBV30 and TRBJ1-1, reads SQTIHQWPATLVQPVGSPLSLECTVEGTSNPNLYWYRQAAGRGLQLLFYSVGIGQISSEVPQNLSASRPQDRQFILSSKKLLLSDSGFYLCAWSVMVDTEAFFGQGTRLTVV.